Shown below are 10 T cell receptor beta chains from a single sample sequenced in a study of blood T cell repertoires in COVID-19. Clones were sequenced by immunoSEQ multiplex PCR, and TCRdb holds only the in-frame ones, with some missing. There are about 120,000 clones in the sample; more than 75% occur only once, and about 1.6% lies in the top ten. The sequenced material came from peripheral blood. All receptors derive from a human donor in a cohort sampled during active COVID-19.

The chain couples TRBV18 to TRBJ2-4; D ambiguous. Germline V gives CDR1 KGHSH, CDR2 LQKENI. V was pared by 2 bases and J by 0 bases, with 8 bases between. The CDR3 is 15 amino acids. The CDR3 DNA sequence: TGTGCCAGCTCACCAGCGGCGGTAGCCAAAAACATTCAGTACTTC. It yields the protein CASSPAAVAKNIQYF.

V is TRBV29-1 and J is TRBJ2-7; maybe TRBD1 (5 bases). Trimming pared 0 bases from V and 7 bases from J, leaving 10 bases between. This CDR3 spans 12 amino acids. The germline gives CDR1 SQVTM, CDR2 ANQGSEA. CDR3 DNA: TGCAGCGTTGAAGATGAAGGGGATGAGCAGTACTTC. Amino acid sequence: CSVEDEGDEQYF.

This clone appeared once. This chain uses TRBV3-1 (or the pseudogene TRBV3-2) with TRBJ1-6, with D perhaps TRBD1 (6 bases). The CDR3 extends over 14 amino acids. Germline CDR1 LGHDT, CDR2 YNNKEL (reference sequence). V was pared by 6 bases and J by 8 bases, with 14 bases between. The CDR3 reads CASSPDRSYSPLHF. The CDR3 coding sequence is TGTGCCAGCAGTCCCGACAGGTCCTATTCACCCCTCCACTTT.

In nucleotides, the CDR3 is TGTGCCAGCAGTTTATTAGAGTACTATGGCTACACCTTC. Protein product: CASSLLEYYGYTF. J is TRBJ1-2 and V is TRBV12-3 or TRBV12-4; D not resolved. The V gene lost 2 bases and the J gene lost 3 bases, with 7 bases spanning the gap. This CDR3 has 13 amino acids.

J is TRBJ2-3 and V is TRBV7-9; D is undetermined. This CDR3 region has 14 residues. Germline CDR1 is SEHNR and CDR2 is FQNEAQ (reference sequence). V lost 3 bases and J 0 bases, leaving 7 bases between the germline ends. This CDR3 reads CASSLGSSTDTQYF. The DNA for the CDR3 is TGTGCCAGCAGCTTGGGCTCTAGCACAGATACGCAGTATTTT.

This chain connects TRBV27 to TRBJ2-1, with 10 positions matching TRBD1. The germline CDR1 and CDR2 sequences are MNHEY and SMNVEV (reference sequence). This CDR3 has 16 amino acids. V shed 5 bases, J shed 8 bases, and the junction held 12 bases outside the gene matches. CDR3 DNA sequence: TGTGCCAGCAGTACGCCTCCGGGACAGGGGTACCATGAGCAGTTCTTC. This sequence encodes CASSTPPGQGYHEQFF.

The chain joins TRBV2 to TRBJ2-7; maybe TRBD1 (6 bases). Germline assignment: CDR1 SNHLY and CDR2 FYNNEI. The CDR3 runs 14 residues. Deletions cut 7 bases from V and 7 bases from J, with 20 bases between. In DNA form, the CDR3 reads TGTGCCAGCAACCCCGGGACAAACCCTCGGGAGCAGTACTTC. Protein: CASNPGTNPREQYF.

This chain links TRBV6-5 with TRBJ1-5, with 11 positions matching TRBD1. CDR3 length: 13 amino acids. CDR1 is MNHEY and CDR2 is SVGAGI in the germline V gene. V dropped 6 bases and J dropped 6; count of bases not matched to a gene: 1. Here the CDR3 reads CASRGTGGQPQHF. The CDR3 DNA follows: TGTGCCAGCAGGGGGACAGGGGGTCAGCCCCAGCATTTT.

The J gene is TRBJ2-3, the V gene TRBV11-2, with TRBD2 identical over 8 bases. CDR1 is SGHAT and CDR2 is FQNNGV in the germline V gene. The V gene end was trimmed by 2 bases and the J gene end by 6 bases; junction bases not matched to a gene: 7. The CDR3 runs 15 residues. The CDR3 DNA sequence: TGTGCCAGCAGCTTACTGCGGGGGGCAGGGGATACGCAGTATTTT. Its protein is CASSLLRGAGDTQYF. Full variable domain (outside the CDR3, taken from reference TRBV11-2 and TRBJ2-3): EAGVAQSPRYKIIEKRQSVAFWCNPISGHATLYWYQQILGQGPKLLIQFQNNGVVDDSQLPKDRFSAERLKGVDSTLKIQPAKLEDSAVYLCASSLLRGAGDTQYFGPGTRLTVL.

The J gene is TRBJ2-1, the V gene TRBV11-2; TRBD2 is a possible D gene (6 bases). The CDR3 extends over 12 amino acids. Trimming stripped 5 bases from V and 11 bases from J, with 13 bases between. The germline V gene has CDR1 SGHAT and CDR2 FQNNGV. As DNA, the CDR3 is TGTGCCAGCAGCCTAGTGGGGACTCAGCAGTTCTTC. Amino acid sequence: CASSLVGTQQFF.